This TCR beta chain was profiled in a study of blood T cell repertoires in COVID-19. Study-wide context: The analysed material was cDNA or gDNA that came from T cells, B-cell-depleted T cells, or PBMCs.

The germline gives CDR1 SGHAT, CDR2 FQNNGV. V lost 5 bases and J lost 7; bases outside the gene matches: 9. CDR3 length: 15 amino acids. TCRdb keeps only in-frame clones here, not all; method: immunoSEQ multiplex PCR. The table has 150,000 to 190,000 clones, more than 80% seen once. Sample: peripheral blood. This sequence originates from a woman in her thirties or forties with acute or convalescent COVID-19. The chain is built from TRBV11-2 and TRBJ1-5, with 9 bases fitting TRBD1. The CDR3 region has the DNA TGTGCCAGCAGCCCCGGGACAGGGCCCAACCAGCCCCAGCATTTT. Its translation: CASSPGTGPNQPQHF. Variable domain in full (rest from reference TRBV11-2 and TRBJ1-5): EAGVAQSPRYKIIEKRQSVAFWCNPISGHATLYWYQQILGQGPKLLIQFQNNGVVDDSQLPKDRFSAERLKGVDSTLKIQPAKLEDSAVYLCASSPGTGPNQPQHFGDGTRLSIL.